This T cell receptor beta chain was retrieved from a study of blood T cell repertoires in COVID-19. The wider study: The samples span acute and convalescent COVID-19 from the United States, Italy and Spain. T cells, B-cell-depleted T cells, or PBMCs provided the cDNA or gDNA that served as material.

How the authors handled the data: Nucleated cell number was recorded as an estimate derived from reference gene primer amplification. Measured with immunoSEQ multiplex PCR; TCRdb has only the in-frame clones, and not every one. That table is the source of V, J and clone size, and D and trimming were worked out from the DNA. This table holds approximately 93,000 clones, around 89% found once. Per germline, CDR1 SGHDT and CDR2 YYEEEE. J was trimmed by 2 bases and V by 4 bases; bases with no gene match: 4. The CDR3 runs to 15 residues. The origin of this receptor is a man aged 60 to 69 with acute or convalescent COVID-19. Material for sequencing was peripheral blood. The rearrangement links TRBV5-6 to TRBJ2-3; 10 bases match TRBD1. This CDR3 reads CASSGDRGNTDTQYF. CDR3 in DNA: TGTGCCAGCAGCGGGGACAGGGGAAACACAGATACGCAGTATTTT. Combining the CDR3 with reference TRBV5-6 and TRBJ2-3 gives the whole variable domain DAGVTQSPTHLIKTRGQQVTLRCSPKSGHDTVSWYQQALGQGPQFIFQYYEEEERQRGNFPDRFSGHQFPNYSSELNVNALLLGDSALYLCASSGDRGNTDTQYFGPGTRLTVL.